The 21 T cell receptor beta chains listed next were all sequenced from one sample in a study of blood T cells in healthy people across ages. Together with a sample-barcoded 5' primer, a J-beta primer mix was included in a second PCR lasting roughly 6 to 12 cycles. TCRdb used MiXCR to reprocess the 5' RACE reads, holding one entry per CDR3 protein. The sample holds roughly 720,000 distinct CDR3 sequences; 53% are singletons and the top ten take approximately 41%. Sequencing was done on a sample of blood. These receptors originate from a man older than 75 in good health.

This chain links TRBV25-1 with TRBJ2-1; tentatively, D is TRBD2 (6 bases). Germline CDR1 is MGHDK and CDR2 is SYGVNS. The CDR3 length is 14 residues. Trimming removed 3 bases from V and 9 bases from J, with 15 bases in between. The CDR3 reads CASSEAGYASEQFF. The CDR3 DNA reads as TGTGCCAGCAGTGAGGCGGGATACGCAAGTGAGCAGTTCTTC.

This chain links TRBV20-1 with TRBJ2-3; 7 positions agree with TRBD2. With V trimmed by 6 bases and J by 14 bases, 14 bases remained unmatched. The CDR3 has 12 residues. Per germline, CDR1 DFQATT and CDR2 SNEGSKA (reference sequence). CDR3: CSAAGDHRYAYF. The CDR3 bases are TGCAGTGCGGCGGGAGACCACAGATACGCGTATTTT.

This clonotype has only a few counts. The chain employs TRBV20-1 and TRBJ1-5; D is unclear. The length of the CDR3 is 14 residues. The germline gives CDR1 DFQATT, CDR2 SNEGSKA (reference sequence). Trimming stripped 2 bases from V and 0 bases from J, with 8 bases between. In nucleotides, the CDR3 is TGCAGTGCTAGAACGGAGTATAGCAATCAGCCCCAGCATTTT. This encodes CSARTEYSNQPQHF.

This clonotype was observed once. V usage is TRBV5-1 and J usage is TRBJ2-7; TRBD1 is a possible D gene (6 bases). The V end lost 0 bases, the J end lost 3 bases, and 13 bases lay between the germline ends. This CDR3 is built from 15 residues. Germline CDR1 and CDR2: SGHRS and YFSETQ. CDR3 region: CASSLDGGGLYEQYF. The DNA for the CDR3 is TGCGCCAGCAGCTTGGATGGGGGCGGCCTCTACGAGCAGTACTTC.

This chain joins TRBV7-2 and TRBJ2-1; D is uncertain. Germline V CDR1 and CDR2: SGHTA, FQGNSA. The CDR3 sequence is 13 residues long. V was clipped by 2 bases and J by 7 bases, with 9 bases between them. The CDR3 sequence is CASSLMRYNEQFF. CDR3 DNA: TGTGCCAGCAGCTTAATGAGGTATAATGAGCAGTTCTTC.

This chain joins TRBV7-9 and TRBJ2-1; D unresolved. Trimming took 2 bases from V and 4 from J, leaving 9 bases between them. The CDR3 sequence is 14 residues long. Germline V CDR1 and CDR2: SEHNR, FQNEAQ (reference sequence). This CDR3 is CASSLRETYNEQFF. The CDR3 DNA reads TGTGCCAGCAGCTTAAGAGAAACATACAATGAGCAGTTCTTC.

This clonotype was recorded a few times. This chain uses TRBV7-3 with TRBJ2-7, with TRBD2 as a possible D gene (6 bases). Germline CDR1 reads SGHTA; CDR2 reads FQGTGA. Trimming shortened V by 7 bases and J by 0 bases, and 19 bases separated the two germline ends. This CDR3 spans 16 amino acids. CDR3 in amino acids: CASISGDRDSSYEQYF. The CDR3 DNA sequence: TGTGCCAGCATCTCTGGGGACCGGGACTCCTCCTACGAGCAGTACTTC.

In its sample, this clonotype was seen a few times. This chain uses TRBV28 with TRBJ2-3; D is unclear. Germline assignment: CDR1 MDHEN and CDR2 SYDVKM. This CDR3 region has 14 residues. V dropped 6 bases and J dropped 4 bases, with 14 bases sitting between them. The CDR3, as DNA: TGTGCCAGCAGCTCCCCTAACGTCCCAGATACGCAGTATTTT. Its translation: CASSSPNVPDTQYF.

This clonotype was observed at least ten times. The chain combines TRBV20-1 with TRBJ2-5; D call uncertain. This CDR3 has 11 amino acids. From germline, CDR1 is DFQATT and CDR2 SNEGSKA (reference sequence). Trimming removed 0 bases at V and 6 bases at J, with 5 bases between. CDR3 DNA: TGCAGTGCTAGAGATATAAAGACCCAGTACTTC. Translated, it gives CSARDIKTQYF.

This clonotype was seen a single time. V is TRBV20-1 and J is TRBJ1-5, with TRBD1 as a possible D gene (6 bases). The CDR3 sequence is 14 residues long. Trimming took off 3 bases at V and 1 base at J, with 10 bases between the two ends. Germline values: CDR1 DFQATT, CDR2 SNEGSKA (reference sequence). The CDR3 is CSASKGGSNQPQHF. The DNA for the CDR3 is TGCAGTGCTAGTAAAGGGGGGAGCAATCAGCCCCAGCATTTT.

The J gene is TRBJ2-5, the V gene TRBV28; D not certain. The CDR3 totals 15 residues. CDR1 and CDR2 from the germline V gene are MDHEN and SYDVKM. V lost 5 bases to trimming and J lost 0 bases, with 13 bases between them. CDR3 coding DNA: TGTGCCAGCAGTGCGGACCAAGCAGACCAAGAGACCCAGTACTTC. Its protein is CASSADQADQETQYF.

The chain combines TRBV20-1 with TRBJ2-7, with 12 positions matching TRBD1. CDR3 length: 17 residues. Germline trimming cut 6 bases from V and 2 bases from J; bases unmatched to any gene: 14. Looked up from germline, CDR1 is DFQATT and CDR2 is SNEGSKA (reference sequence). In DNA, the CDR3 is TGCAGTGCGCAGGGACAGGGGGCCACATTGAGGGCCTACGAGCAGTACTTC. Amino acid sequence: CSAQGQGATLRAYEQYF.

As DNA, the CDR3 is TGTGCCAGCAGCTTAAGGCGGGGGGGCATAGAGACCCAGTACTTC. This codes for CASSLRRGGIETQYF. This chain links TRBV7-2 with TRBJ2-4, with 9 bases that match TRBD2. Near its end, the DNA agrees better with TRBJ2-5, so the J call may be wrong. Germline V gene data show CDR1 as SGHTA and CDR2 as FQGNSA. The CDR3 has 15 residues.

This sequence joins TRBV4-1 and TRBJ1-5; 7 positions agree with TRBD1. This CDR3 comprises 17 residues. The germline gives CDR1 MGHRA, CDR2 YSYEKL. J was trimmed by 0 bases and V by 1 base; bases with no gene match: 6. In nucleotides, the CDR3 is TGCGCCAGCAGCCAAGTTCAGGGGGATCATAGCAATCAGCCCCAGCATTTT. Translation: CASSQVQGDHSNQPQHF.

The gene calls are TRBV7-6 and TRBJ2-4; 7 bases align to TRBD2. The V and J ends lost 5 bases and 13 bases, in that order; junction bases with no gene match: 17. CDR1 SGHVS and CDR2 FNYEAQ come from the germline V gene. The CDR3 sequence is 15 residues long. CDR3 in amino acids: CASSPFGGGLREQYF. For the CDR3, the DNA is TGTGCCAGCAGCCCATTCGGGGGAGGGCTGCGGGAGCAGTACTTC.

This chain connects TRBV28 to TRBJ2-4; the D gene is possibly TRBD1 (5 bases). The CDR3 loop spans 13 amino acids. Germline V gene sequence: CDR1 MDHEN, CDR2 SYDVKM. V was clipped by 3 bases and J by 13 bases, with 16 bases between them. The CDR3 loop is CASSFGAIQAQYF. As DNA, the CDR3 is TGTGCCAGCAGTTTTGGGGCCATTCAGGCCCAGTACTTC.

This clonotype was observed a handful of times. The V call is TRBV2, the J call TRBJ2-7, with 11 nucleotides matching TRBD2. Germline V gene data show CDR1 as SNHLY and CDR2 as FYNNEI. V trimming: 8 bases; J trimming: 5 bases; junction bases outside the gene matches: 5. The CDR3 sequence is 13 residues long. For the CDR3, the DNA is TGTGCCAGCCATACTAGCGGGAGCAACGAGCAGTACTTC. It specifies CASHTSGSNEQYF. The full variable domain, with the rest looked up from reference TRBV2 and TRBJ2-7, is EPEVTQTPSHQVTQMGQEVILRCVPISNHLYFYWYRQILGQKVEFLVSFYNNEISEKSEIFDDQFSVERPDGSNFTLKIRSTKLEDSAMYFCASHTSGSNEQYFGPGTRLTVT.

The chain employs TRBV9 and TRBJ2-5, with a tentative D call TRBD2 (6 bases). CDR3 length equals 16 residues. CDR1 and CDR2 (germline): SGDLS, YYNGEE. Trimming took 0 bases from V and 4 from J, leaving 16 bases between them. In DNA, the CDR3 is TGTGCCAGCAGCGTAGGAAGCGATGGGGGGACAGAGACCCAGTACTTC. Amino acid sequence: CASSVGSDGGTETQYF.

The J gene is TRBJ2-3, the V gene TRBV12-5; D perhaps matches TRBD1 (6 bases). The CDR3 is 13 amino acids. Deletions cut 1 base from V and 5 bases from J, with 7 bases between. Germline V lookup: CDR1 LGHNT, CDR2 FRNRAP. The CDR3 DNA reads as TGTGCTAGTGGTTTGGACAGGGAAGATACGCAGTATTTT. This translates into CASGLDREDTQYF.

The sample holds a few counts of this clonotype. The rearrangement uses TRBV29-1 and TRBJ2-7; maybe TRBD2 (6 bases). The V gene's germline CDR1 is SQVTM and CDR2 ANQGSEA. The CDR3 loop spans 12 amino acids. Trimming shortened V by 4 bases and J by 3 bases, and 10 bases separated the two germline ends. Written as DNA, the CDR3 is TGCAGCGTTGCACGGGGGAACTACGAGCAGTACTTC. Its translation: CSVARGNYEQYF.

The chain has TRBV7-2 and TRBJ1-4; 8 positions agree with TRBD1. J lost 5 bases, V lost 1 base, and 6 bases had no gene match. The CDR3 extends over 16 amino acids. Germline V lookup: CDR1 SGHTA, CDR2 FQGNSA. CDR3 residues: CASSLDRQGLNEKLFF. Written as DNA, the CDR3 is TGTGCCAGCAGCTTAGACCGACAGGGGTTAAATGAAAAACTGTTTTTT.